The clone carrying this T cell receptor beta chain was observed once. The antigen remains unidentified. Template for every sorted-subset replicate PCR totaled around 200 ng DNA, some 30,000 T cell genomes. Sequenced by immunoSEQ multiplex PCR; TCRdb stores in-frame clones only, minus some. The sample consists of about 1,500,000 clones, roughly 96% of them appearing once. The donors, healthy adults who were HIV-negative, had experienced no recent acute infections or vaccinations. These data come from a study of shared clonotypes between healthy human individuals. Study-wide results and limits: A generally larger estimated richness was seen in naive subsets than in memory subsets. Rarefaction demonstrated incomplete sorted-subset sequencing despite large depth.

This receptor was obtained from a man aged 25 to 40 in good health. The sample taken for sequencing was naive CD4+ T cells sorted from blood. Subset specified: CD45RA+ positively selected.

Here the CDR3 DNA reads TGTGCCAGCAGCCCCGACGCTACCGGGGTTCTGGGGGAGCTGTTTTTT. The encoded protein is CASSPDATGVLGELFF. The chain is built from TRBV9 and TRBJ2-2, with a tentative D call TRBD2 (5 bases). The V end lost 4 bases, the J end lost 8 bases, and 21 bases lay between the germline ends. This CDR3 comprises 16 residues. In germline, CDR1 is SGDLS, CDR2 YYNGEE.